This T cell receptor (beta chain) was recorded in a study of cytomegalovirus exposure and HLA in healthy donors. Looking at the study overall: In a later analysis, the roughly 120 validation repertoires were reported to have used the same platform as the approximately 700 first-cohort repertoires. Study conclusions and caveats: There were some public TCRs occurring in many donors, but most TCR sequences were rare. The finding came from a later analysis; first-cohort TCR clusters tended to co-occur in the 95 to 150 validation repertoires.

The CDR3 contains 16 residues. V lost 0 bases and J lost 7, with 19 bases in between. Per germline, CDR1 SGHNT and CDR2 YYREEE (reference sequence). Remarks on this clone: The antigen is unknown.

TCRdb keeps only in-frame clones here, not all; method: immunoSEQ multiplex PCR. Among 250,000 to 350,000 clones listed, roughly 86% were seen once. This TCR was sampled from a man aged 30 to 45 in good health and CMV-seronegative. The sample consisted of PBMCs. V and J are TRBV5-4 and TRBJ1-2; D possibly corresponds to TRBD1 (6 bases). The DNA for the CDR3 is TGTGCCAGCAGCTTGGAACTTTCGCAGGGGTGGTCTGGCTACACCTTC. Translated, it gives CASSLELSQGWSGYTF.